The 32 T cell receptor beta chains below all came from one sample that was sequenced in a study of cytomegalovirus exposure and HLA in healthy donors. In the PCR, 60 Vbeta and 13 Jbeta primers were used. Data came from immunoSEQ multiplex PCR; TCRdb stores just in-frame clones and leaves some out. The table shows 85,000 to 100,000 clones, with roughly 76% occurring only once. The material sequenced was PBMCs. Receptor source: a human donor in good health.

This clone has just a few counts. The rearrangement joins TRBV29-1 to TRBJ2-1; 13 bases map to TRBD2. The CDR3 has 15 residues. CDR1 SQVTM and CDR2 ANQGSEA come from the germline V gene. V was clipped by 6 bases and J by 2 bases; unmatched bases: 4. The CDR3 loop reads CSVPGTSGTYNEQFF. For the CDR3, the DNA is TGCAGCGTCCCCGGGACTAGCGGGACCTACAATGAGCAGTTCTTC.

This chain uses TRBV29-1 with TRBJ2-5; 8 bases are shared with TRBD1. The germline V gene has CDR1 SQVTM and CDR2 ANQGSEA. The trim removed 7 bases at V and 2 bases at J, leaving 6 bases unmatched. This CDR3 comprises 13 residues. The DNA of the CDR3 is TGCAGCGGAGCGAGGACAGGGCAAGAGACCCAGTACTTC. It is translated as CSGARTGQETQYF.

This chain uses TRBV6-5 with TRBJ1-1; D not resolved. The CDR3 runs to 16 residues. V was shortened by 0 bases and J by 2 bases, with 13 bases between the two germline ends. CDR1 is MNHEY and CDR2 is SVGAGI in the germline V gene. The CDR3 coding sequence is TGTGCCAGCAGTTACTCGTTTGGAGCCCGCAACACTGAAGCTTTCTTT. Its translation: CASSYSFGARNTEAFF.

V usage is TRBV6-5 and J usage is TRBJ1-1; D not resolved. V gave up 3 bases and J gave up 4 bases, with 12 bases separating them. From germline, CDR1 is MNHEY and CDR2 SVGAGI. There are 14 residues in the CDR3. The CDR3 protein is CASSYEGVFTEAFF. CDR3 DNA: TGTGCCAGCAGTTATGAGGGAGTATTCACTGAAGCTTTCTTT.

The rearrangement links TRBV18 to TRBJ1-2, with 12 bases lining up with TRBD1. With V trimmed by 4 bases and J by 6 bases, 6 bases remained unmatched. The CDR3 is made up of 15 amino acids. Germline CDR1 reads KGHSH; CDR2 reads LQKENI. CDR3 in DNA: TGTGCCAGCTCACGTCCCGGGACAGGGGGCGATGGCTACACCTTC. The encoded protein is CASSRPGTGGDGYTF.

This clone was picked up a small number of times. V gene TRBV19 combines with J gene TRBJ2-3, with TRBD2 as a possible D gene (5 bases). The CDR3 has 14 residues. Germline V gene lookup returns CDR1 LNHDA and CDR2 SQIVND (reference sequence). The V end lost 7 bases, the J end lost 1 base, and 12 bases lay between the germline ends. The CDR3 sequence: CASMEEIGTDTQYF. CDR3 bases: TGTGCCAGTATGGAGGAGATTGGCACAGATACGCAGTATTTT.

The gene calls are TRBV5-1 and TRBJ2-1, with D possibly matching TRBD2 (5 bases). V lost 2 bases, J lost 2 bases, and 11 bases lay in between. The germline CDR1 and CDR2 sequences are SGHRS and YFSETQ. CDR3 size: 15 residues. The CDR3 region is CASSFTLSAYNEQFF. CDR3 DNA sequence: TGCGCCAGCAGCTTCACACTTAGCGCCTACAATGAGCAGTTCTTC.

The rearrangement links TRBV18 to TRBJ1-5, with 7 bases identical to TRBD1. There are 15 residues in the CDR3. Trimming removed 3 bases from V and 1 base from J; junction bases left unmatched: 3. Germline CDR1 is KGHSH and CDR2 is LQKENI. In nucleotides, the CDR3 is TGTGCCAGCTCACCGGAGGGACAGAGCAATCAGCCCCAGCATTTT. Its protein product is CASSPEGQSNQPQHF.

V gene TRBV7-7 combines with J gene TRBJ2-1; the match to TRBD2 covers 11 bases. Looked up from germline, CDR1 is SSHAT and CDR2 is FNYEAQ (reference sequence). The CDR3 consists of 15 residues. Losses at the gene ends were 1 base for V and 9 bases for J; bases not matched to a gene: 5. DNA of the CDR3: TGTGCCAGCAGCTTAGGACTAGCGGGATTGGGTGAGCAGTTCTTC. Translating it yields CASSLGLAGLGEQFF.

This rearrangement joins TRBV27 to TRBJ2-2; 10 bases match TRBD1. The germline gives CDR1 MNHEY, CDR2 SMNVEV (reference sequence). Trimming at V came to 7 bases and at J to 7 bases, leaving 9 bases not matched to a gene. CDR3 length: 15 residues. CDR3 region: CASKPGQGSIGELFF. The CDR3 nucleotides read TGTGCCAGCAAACCGGGACAGGGGTCCATCGGGGAGCTGTTTTTT.

This clone was recorded once. The chain joins TRBV2 to TRBJ1-1, with D possibly TRBD1 on 5 matching bases. Germline V gene sequence: CDR1 SNHLY, CDR2 FYNNEI. Deletions cut 1 base from V and 4 bases from J, with 13 bases between. The CDR3 extends over 15 amino acids. The CDR3 DNA follows: TGTGCCAGCAGTGAAGAACAGGCGGAGACCACTGAAGCTTTCTTT. This translates into CASSEEQAETTEAFF. The whole variable domain, filled in from reference TRBV2 and TRBJ1-1, reads EPEVTQTPSHQVTQMGQEVILRCVPISNHLYFYWYRQILGQKVEFLVSFYNNEISEKSEIFDDQFSVERPDGSNFTLKIRSTKLEDSAMYFCASSEEQAETTEAFFGQGTRLTVV.

The CDR3 sequence: CASNPGAAQETQYF. CDR3 nucleotide sequence: TGTGCCAGCAACCCAGGGGCAGCCCAAGAGACCCAGTACTTC. This chain connects TRBV6-5 to TRBJ2-5, with D maybe TRBD1 (6 bases). The V end was cut by 7 bases, the J end by 1 base, with 13 bases between. In germline, CDR1 is MNHEY, CDR2 SVGAGI. The CDR3 covers 14 residues.

J is TRBJ1-2 and V is TRBV27; 8 bases line up with TRBD1. The CDR3 is made up of 15 amino acids. V lost 8 bases, J lost 2 bases, and 10 bases stayed unmatched. Per germline, CDR1 MNHEY and CDR2 SMNVEV (reference sequence). CDR3 sequence (DNA): TGTGCCAGCGCCTACTGGGACAGGACGAACTATGGCTACACCTTC. Amino acid sequence: CASAYWDRTNYGYTF.

As regards this clone: This same CDR3 is encoded by further DNA sequences in the sample. Here the CDR3 reads CASSVDRAYEQYF. In DNA, the CDR3 is TGCGCCAGCAGCGTTGACCGGGCCTACGAGCAGTACTTC. The chain recombines TRBV5-1 with TRBJ2-7, with D hard to call. This CDR3 contains 13 residues. Germline lookup yields CDR1 SGHRS and CDR2 YFSETQ. The V gene lost 4 bases and the J gene lost 2 bases, with 10 bases spanning the gap. Supplemented by reference TRBV5-1 and TRBJ2-7, the full variable domain reads KAGVTQTPRYLIKTRGQQVTLSCSPISGHRSVSWYQQTPGQGLQFLFEYFSETQRNKGNFPGRFSGRQFSNSRSEMNVSTLELGDSALYLCASSVDRAYEQYFGPGTRLTVT.

The genes are TRBV6-1 and TRBJ1-2, with D possibly matching TRBD1 (5 bases). The CDR3 length is 13 residues. CDR1 is MNHNS and CDR2 is SASEGT in the germline V gene. Trimming took off 3 bases at V and 8 bases at J, with 13 bases between the two ends. The CDR3 here is CASSELRQMGYTF. The DNA for the CDR3 is TGTGCCAGCAGTGAGTTGCGACAGATGGGCTACACCTTC.

This clone was seen a handful of times. The chain joins TRBV5-1 to TRBJ2-3, with a tentative D call TRBD2 (7 bases). Per germline, CDR1 SGHRS and CDR2 YFSETQ. V dropped 7 bases and J dropped 3 bases, with 12 bases sitting between them. This CDR3 is 13 amino acids long. The CDR3, as DNA: TGCGCCAGCGGGGGGGGCGTAACAGATACGCAGTATTTT. Protein product: CASGGGVTDTQYF.

Within the sample, this clone is medium-sized. This chain links TRBV14 with TRBJ2-3; D gene uncertain. V lost 4 bases, J lost 6 bases, and 8 bases lay in between. The CDR3 is made up of 12 amino acids. Looked up from germline, CDR1 is SGHDN and CDR2 is FVKESK. The CDR3 DNA follows: TGTGCCAGCAGCCTCAGAGGTGATACGCAGTATTTT. Translated: CASSLRGDTQYF.

The gene calls are TRBV18 and TRBJ1-4; the match to TRBD1 covers 7 bases. Germline CDR1 is KGHSH and CDR2 is LQKENI. There are 17 residues in the CDR3. The V gene end was trimmed by 2 bases and the J gene end by 0 bases; junction bases not matched to a gene: 6. CDR3 loop: CASSPIGTAATNEKLFF. The CDR3, as DNA: TGTGCCAGCTCACCAATTGGGACAGCTGCAACTAATGAAAAACTGTTTTTT.

The CDR3 protein is CASSLGRGSSSYNEQFF. The CDR3 nucleotides are TGCGCCAGCAGCTTGGGGAGGGGATCCAGCTCCTACAATGAGCAGTTCTTC. The rearrangement links TRBV5-1 to TRBJ2-1; perhaps TRBD2 as D (6 bases). The CDR3 contains 17 residues. CDR1 and CDR2 (germline): SGHRS, YFSETQ. V dropped 0 bases and J dropped 0 bases, with 13 bases sitting between them.

V gene TRBV29-1 combines with J gene TRBJ2-3, with D perhaps matching TRBD1 (6 bases). The V and J ends lost 5 bases and 4 bases respectively, with 19 bases between them. Per the germline V gene, CDR1 is SQVTM and CDR2 is ANQGSEA. This CDR3 comprises 15 residues. DNA for the CDR3: TGCAGCGTTTGTTCAACAGGGATGGATGCAGATACGCAGTATTTT. This encodes CSVCSTGMDADTQYF.

This clone was counted between two and nine times. The chain has TRBV6-6 and TRBJ2-7, with D tentatively TRBD1 (5 bases). The germline V gene encodes CDR1 MNHNY and CDR2 SVGAGI (reference sequence). The ends were cut back, 5 bases at V and 0 bases at J, with 11 bases in the middle. The CDR3 is 14 residues long. The CDR3 here is CASSKTEASYEQYF. For the CDR3, the DNA is TGTGCCAGCAGTAAGACAGAGGCCTCCTACGAGCAGTACTTC.

This clone has only a few counts. The chain recombines TRBV10-2 with TRBJ1-2, with 9 bases aligning to TRBD1. V gave up 2 bases and J gave up 7 bases; unmatched junction bases: 8. This CDR3 is built from 15 residues. Germline CDR1 and CDR2: WSHSY and SAAADI. The CDR3 bases are TGCGCCAGCAGTGAGCCCCTGGGACAGGGCGGTGGCTACACCTTC. This codes for CASSEPLGQGGGYTF.

This clone was seen a handful of times. The CDR3 nucleotides are TGTGCCAGCAGCTTAGGGAGTCCTAGCGGAAGCTACGAGCAGTACTTC. Its protein product is CASSLGSPSGSYEQYF. V usage is TRBV7-6 and J usage is TRBJ2-7; 7 bases are shared with TRBD2. The CDR3 contains 16 residues. Germline trimming cut 1 base from V and 3 bases from J; bases unmatched to any gene: 9. CDR1 is SGHVS and CDR2 is FNYEAQ in the germline V gene.

The rearrangement links TRBV7-2 to TRBJ1-2, with 7 bases lining up with TRBD1. The CDR3 covers 17 residues. V trimming: 1 base; J trimming: 4 bases; junction bases outside the gene matches: 12. In germline, CDR1 is SGHTA, CDR2 FQGNSA. CDR3 region: CASSLVGQPTGSYGYTF. DNA for the CDR3: TGTGCCAGCAGCTTAGTGGGACAGCCAACCGGGTCCTATGGCTACACCTTC. The variable domain in full, completed from reference TRBV7-2 and TRBJ1-2, reads GAGVSQSPSNKVTEKGKDVELRCDPISGHTALYWYRQSLGQGLEFLIYFQGNSAPDKSGLPSDRFSAERTGGSVSTLTIQRTQQEDSAVYLCASSLVGQPTGSYGYTFGSGTRLTVV.

The CDR3 sequence: CASSLQLAETPEGNEQFF. The CDR3 DNA reads TGTGCCAGCAGCTTGCAACTAGCGGAGACACCGGAAGGAAATGAGCAGTTCTTC. The V call is TRBV13, the J call TRBJ2-1; TRBD2 matches 8 bases. Germline lookup yields CDR1 PRHDT and CDR2 FYEKMQ (reference sequence). The length of the CDR3 is 18 residues. The trim removed 3 bases at V and 7 bases at J, leaving 17 bases unmatched.

This rearrangement joins TRBV7-6 to TRBJ1-1; no firm D call. The V end was cut by 0 bases, the J end by 1 base, with 15 bases between. Germline CDR1 reads SGHVS; CDR2 reads FNYEAQ. This CDR3 region has 17 residues. CDR3 bases: TGTGCCAGCAGCTTAGCTAGTTTTGGAGTCTCGAACACTGAAGCTTTCTTT. It is translated as CASSLASFGVSNTEAFF.

V and J are TRBV9 and TRBJ2-6, with 9 bases aligning to TRBD2. The V gene's germline CDR1 is SGDLS and CDR2 YYNGEE. This CDR3 has 18 amino acids. V dropped 4 bases and J dropped 1; count of bases not matched to a gene: 9. The CDR3 spells CASSPRVLAGSGANVLTF. CDR3 coding DNA: TGTGCCAGCAGCCCCCGGGTGCTAGCGGGGTCTGGGGCCAACGTCCTGACTTTC.

This chain's CDR3 is CASSYSRGGGTEAFF. The CDR3 DNA sequence: TGTGCCAGCAGTTACTCGAGAGGGGGCGGCACTGAAGCTTTCTTT. V gene TRBV6-5 combines with J gene TRBJ1-1; 7 bases are shared with TRBD1. This CDR3 has 15 amino acids. The V segment lost 0 bases and the J segment 4 bases; nucleotides outside the gene matches: 5. CDR1 and CDR2 from the germline V gene are MNHEY and SVGAGI.

This clone was seen a few times. This chain connects TRBV5-4 to TRBJ1-4; D unclear. This CDR3 comprises 14 residues. With 0 bases removed from V and 8 bases from J, the gap between germline ends came to 11 bases. Germline V CDR1 and CDR2: SGHNT, YYREEE (reference sequence). The CDR3 coding sequence is TGTGCCAGCAGCTTGGGAGAGAGGGCGGAAAAACTGTTTTTT. Its protein product is CASSLGERAEKLFF.

V usage is TRBV2 and J usage is TRBJ1-3; the match to TRBD1 covers 8 bases. This CDR3 is built from 18 residues. V was pared by 2 bases and J by 0 bases, with 9 bases of the junction left unmatched. Germline V gene lookup returns CDR1 SNHLY and CDR2 FYNNEI. The CDR3 bases are TGTGCCAGCAGTGAATGGACAGGGAGCTTCATCTCTGGAAACACCATATATTTT. Translation: CASSEWTGSFISGNTIYF. Variable domain in full (rest from reference TRBV2 and TRBJ1-3): EPEVTQTPSHQVTQMGQEVILRCVPISNHLYFYWYRQILGQKVEFLVSFYNNEISEKSEIFDDQFSVERPDGSNFTLKIRSTKLEDSAMYFCASSEWTGSFISGNTIYFGEGSWLTVV.

Here the CDR3 DNA reads TGTGCCAGCTCTCGACAGGGGGACACTGAAGCTTTCTTT. This gives the protein CASSRQGDTEAFF. This chain connects TRBV18 to TRBJ1-1; 9 bases align to TRBD1. The ends lost 6 bases at V and 3 bases at J; junction bases unmatched: 2. The CDR3 runs to 13 residues. Looked up from germline, CDR1 is KGHSH and CDR2 is LQKENI. Filled out from reference TRBV18 and TRBJ1-1, the complete variable domain reads NAGVMQNPRHLVRRRGQEARLRCSPMKGHSHVYWYRQLPEEGLKFMVYLQKENIIDESGMPKERFSAEFPKEGPSILRIQQVVRGDSAAYFCASSRQGDTEAFFGQGTRLTVV.

The chain employs TRBV9 and TRBJ1-1; D remains ambiguous. V lost 4 bases and J lost 1, with 8 bases in between. Germline assignment: CDR1 SGDLS and CDR2 YYNGEE. The CDR3 spans 13 residues. The CDR3 reads CASSPHTNTEAFF. The CDR3 DNA reads TGTGCCAGCAGCCCCCACACGAACACTGAAGCTTTCTTT.